This entry is about one T cell receptor (beta chain). Profiled with immunoSEQ multiplex PCR; TCRdb holds only in-frame clones, not every one. The sample comprises around 2.1 million clones, 93% of which are singletons, and more than 1.5% rests with the top ten. These data come from a study of shared clonotypes between healthy human individuals. Naivety among CD8 cells was defined by CD45RO negativity and positive CCR7 selection, thereby excluding terminally differentiated effector memory CD45RA+ cells. The CDR3 is 13 amino acids. Trimming cost V 3 bases and J 3 bases, with 9 bases left between them. In germline, CDR1 is SNHLY, CDR2 FYNNEI.

The clonotype comes from a man younger than 35 in good health. Some clones in this sample may be carry-over from other donors' samples. The sequenced sample was naive CD8+ T cells from PBMCs. This chain connects TRBV2 to TRBJ2-7, with a weak D call TRBD1 (5 bases). The CDR3 spells CASSDGADYEQYF. DNA of the CDR3: TGTGCCAGCAGTGATGGGGCCGACTACGAGCAGTACTTC.